This TCR beta chain emerged from a study of blood T cell repertoires in COVID-19. About the research overall: COVID-19 samples, acute and convalescent, were from the United States, Italy and Spain. PBMCs, B-cell-depleted T cells, or T cells were the source of the cDNA or gDNA that made up the material.

In the authors' workflow: It was from reference gene primer amplification that nucleated cell counts were estimated. Profiled with immunoSEQ multiplex PCR; TCRdb holds only in-frame clones, not every one. V and J calls and clone size come straight from that table; D and trimming were deduced from the DNA. The sample lists hundreds of thousands of clones, 70% to 90% occurring once. CDR1 and CDR2 (germline): LNHNV, YYDKDF (reference sequence). The CDR3 runs to 15 residues. V lost 0 bases to trimming and J lost 4 bases, with 9 bases between them. V gene TRBV15 combines with J gene TRBJ1-4; weak D call: TRBD1 (5 bases). This TCR was sampled from an older man with acute or convalescent COVID-19. The sample was peripheral blood. In nucleotides, the CDR3 is TGTGCCACCAGCAGAGATGGGGCCTTTAATGAAAAACTGTTTTTT. Residues: CATSRDGAFNEKLFF.